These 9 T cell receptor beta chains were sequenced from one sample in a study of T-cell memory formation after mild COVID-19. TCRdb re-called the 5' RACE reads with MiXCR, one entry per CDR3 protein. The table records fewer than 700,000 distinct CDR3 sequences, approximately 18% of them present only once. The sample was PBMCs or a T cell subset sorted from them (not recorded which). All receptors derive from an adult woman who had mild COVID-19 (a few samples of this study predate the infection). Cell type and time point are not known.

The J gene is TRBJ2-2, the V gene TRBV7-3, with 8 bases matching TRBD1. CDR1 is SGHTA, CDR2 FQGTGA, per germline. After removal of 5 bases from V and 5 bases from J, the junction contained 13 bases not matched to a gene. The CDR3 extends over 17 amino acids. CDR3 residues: CASSPSIGQGITGELFF. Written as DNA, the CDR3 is TGTGCCAGCAGCCCGTCTATAGGACAGGGAATAACCGGGGAGCTGTTTTTT.

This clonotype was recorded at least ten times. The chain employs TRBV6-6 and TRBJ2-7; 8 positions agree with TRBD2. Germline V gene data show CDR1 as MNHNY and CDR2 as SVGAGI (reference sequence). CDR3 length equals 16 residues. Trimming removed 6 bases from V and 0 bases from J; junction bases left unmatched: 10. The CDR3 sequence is CASRSPSSGSSYEQYF. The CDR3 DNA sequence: TGTGCCAGCAGATCCCCGTCCAGCGGGAGCTCCTACGAGCAGTACTTC.

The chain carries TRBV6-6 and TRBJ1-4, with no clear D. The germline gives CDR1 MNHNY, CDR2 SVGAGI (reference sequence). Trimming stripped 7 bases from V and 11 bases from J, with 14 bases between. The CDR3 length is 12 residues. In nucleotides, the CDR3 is TGTGCCAGCACCTCCCGGGAGGAGAAACTGTTTTTT. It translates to CASTSREEKLFF.

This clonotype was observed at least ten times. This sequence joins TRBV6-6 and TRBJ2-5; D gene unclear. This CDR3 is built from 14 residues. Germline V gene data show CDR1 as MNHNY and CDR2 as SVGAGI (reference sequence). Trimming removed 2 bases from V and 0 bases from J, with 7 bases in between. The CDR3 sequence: CASSYRPYQETQYF. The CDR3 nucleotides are TGTGCCAGCAGTTACCGACCGTACCAAGAGACCCAGTACTTC.

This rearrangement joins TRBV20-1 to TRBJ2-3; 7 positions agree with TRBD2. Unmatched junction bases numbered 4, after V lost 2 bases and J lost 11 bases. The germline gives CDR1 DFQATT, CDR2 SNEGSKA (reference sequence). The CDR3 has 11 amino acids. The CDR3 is CSARLAAMQYF. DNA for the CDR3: TGCAGTGCTAGACTAGCGGCGATGCAGTATTTT.

The CDR3 loop is CATSLAGETGELFF. For the CDR3, the DNA is TGTGCCACCTCGTTGGCGGGAGAAACCGGGGAGCTGTTTTTT. This chain uses TRBV6-5 with TRBJ2-2; 7 positions agree with TRBD2. V shed 10 bases and J 5 bases; nucleotides not matched to a gene: 10. Germline CDR1 reads MNHEY; CDR2 reads SVGAGI. There are 14 residues in the CDR3.

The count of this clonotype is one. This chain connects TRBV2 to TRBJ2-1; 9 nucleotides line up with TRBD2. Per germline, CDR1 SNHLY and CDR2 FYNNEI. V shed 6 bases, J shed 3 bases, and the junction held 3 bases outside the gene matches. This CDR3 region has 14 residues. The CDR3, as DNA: TGTGCCAGCAGGTCGACTAGCGGCTACAATGAGCAGTTCTTC. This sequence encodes CASRSTSGYNEQFF.

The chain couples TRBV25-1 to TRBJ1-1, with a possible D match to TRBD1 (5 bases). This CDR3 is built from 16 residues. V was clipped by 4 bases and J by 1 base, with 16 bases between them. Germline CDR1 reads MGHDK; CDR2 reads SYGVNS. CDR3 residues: CASSVAGLSENTEAFF. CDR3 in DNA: TGTGCCAGCAGTGTAGCGGGACTCTCGGAGAACACTGAAGCTTTCTTT.

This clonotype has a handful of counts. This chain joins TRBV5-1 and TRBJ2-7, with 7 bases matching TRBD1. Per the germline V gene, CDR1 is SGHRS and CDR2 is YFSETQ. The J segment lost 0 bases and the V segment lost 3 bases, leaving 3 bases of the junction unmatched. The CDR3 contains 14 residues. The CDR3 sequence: CASSYRQGSYEQYF. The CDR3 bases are TGCGCCAGCAGCTACCGACAGGGCTCCTACGAGCAGTACTTC.